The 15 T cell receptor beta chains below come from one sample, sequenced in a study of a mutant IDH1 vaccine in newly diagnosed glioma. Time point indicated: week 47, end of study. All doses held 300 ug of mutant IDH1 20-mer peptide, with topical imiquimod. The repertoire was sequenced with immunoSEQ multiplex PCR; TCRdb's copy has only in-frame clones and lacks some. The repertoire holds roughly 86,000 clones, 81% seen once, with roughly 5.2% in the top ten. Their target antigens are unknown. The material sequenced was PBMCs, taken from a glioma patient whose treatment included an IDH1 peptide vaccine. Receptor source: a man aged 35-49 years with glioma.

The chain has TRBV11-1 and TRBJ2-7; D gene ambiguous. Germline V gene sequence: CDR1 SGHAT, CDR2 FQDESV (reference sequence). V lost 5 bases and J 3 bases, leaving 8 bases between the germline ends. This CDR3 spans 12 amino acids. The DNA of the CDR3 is TGTGCCAGCAGCCCATCCAGCTACGAGCAGTACTTC. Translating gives CASSPSSYEQYF.

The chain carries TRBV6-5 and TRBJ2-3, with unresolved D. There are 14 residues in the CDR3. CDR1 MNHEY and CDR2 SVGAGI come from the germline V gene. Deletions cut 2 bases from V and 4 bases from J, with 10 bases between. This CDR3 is CASSYVRSADTQYF. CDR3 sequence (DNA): TGTGCCAGCAGTTACGTACGGTCCGCAGATACGCAGTATTTT.

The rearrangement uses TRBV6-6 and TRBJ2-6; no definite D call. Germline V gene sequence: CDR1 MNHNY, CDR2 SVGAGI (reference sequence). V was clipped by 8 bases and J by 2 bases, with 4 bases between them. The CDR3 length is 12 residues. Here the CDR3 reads CASCPGANVLTF. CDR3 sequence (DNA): TGTGCCAGCTGCCCTGGGGCCAACGTCCTGACTTTC.

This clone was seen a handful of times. The CDR3 protein is CASLDRGNEQYF. The CDR3 nucleotides read TGCGCCAGCCTCGACAGGGGGAACGAGCAGTACTTC. V usage is TRBV5-1 and J usage is TRBJ2-7; TRBD1 matches at 9 bases. The V segment lost 7 bases and the J segment 5 bases; nucleotides outside the gene matches: 4. CDR3 length equals 12 residues. Germline values: CDR1 SGHRS, CDR2 YFSETQ.

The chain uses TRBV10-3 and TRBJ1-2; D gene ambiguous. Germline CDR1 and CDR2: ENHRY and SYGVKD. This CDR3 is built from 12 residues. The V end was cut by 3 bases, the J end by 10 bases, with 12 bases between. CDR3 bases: TGTGCCATCAGTGACGATGGGTTTAACTACACCTTC. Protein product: CAISDDGFNYTF.

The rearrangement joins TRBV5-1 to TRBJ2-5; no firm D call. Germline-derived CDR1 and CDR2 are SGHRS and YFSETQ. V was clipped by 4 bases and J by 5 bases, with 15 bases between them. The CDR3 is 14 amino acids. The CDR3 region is CASSKQVARETQYF. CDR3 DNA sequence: TGCGCCAGCAGCAAGCAAGTCGCGCGGGAGACCCAGTACTTC.

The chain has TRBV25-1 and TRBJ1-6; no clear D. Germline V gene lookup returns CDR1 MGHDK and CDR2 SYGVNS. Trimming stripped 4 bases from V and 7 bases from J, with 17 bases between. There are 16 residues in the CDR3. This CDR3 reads CASSVSKLNRNSPLHF. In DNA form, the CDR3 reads TGTGCCAGCAGTGTATCCAAATTAAATCGGAATTCACCCCTCCACTTT.

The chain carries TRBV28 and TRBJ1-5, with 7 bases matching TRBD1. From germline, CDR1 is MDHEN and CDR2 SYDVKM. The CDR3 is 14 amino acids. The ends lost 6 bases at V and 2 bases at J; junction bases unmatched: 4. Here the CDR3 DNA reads TGTGCCAGCAGACACAGGGGTGGCAATCAGCCCCAGCATTTT. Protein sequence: CASRHRGGNQPQHF.

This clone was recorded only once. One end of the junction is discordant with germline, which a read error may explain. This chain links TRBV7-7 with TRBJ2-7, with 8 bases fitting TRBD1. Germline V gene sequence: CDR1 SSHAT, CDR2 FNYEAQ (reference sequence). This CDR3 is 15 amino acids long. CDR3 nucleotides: TGTGCTAGCAGCTCCTCTCCAGGGACAGGAGGAGAGCAGTACTTC. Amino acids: CASSSSPGTGGEQYF.

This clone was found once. CDR3 in amino acids: CSAVAEEQYF. In DNA, the CDR3 is TGCAGCGCCGTGGCGGAGGAGCAGTACTTC. V is TRBV29-1 and J is TRBJ2-7; no reliable D call. The CDR3 covers 10 residues. CDR1 is SQVTM, CDR2 ANQGSEA, per germline. Trimming pared 7 bases from V and 7 bases from J, leaving 11 bases between.

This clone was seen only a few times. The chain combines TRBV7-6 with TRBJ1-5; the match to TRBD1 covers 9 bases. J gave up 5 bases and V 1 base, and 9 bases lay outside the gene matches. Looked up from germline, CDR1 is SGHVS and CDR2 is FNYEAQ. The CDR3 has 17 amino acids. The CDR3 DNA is TGTGCCAGCAGCTTAGTGGGGGACAGGGAACAGGATCAGCCCCAGCATTTT. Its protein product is CASSLVGDREQDQPQHF.

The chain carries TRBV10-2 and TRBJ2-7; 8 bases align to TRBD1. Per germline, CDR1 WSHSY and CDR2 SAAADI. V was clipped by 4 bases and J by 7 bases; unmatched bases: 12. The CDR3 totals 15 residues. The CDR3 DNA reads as TGCGCCAGCAGTGTATCGGCAGGGGGCGTCGGAGAGCAGTACTTC. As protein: CASSVSAGGVGEQYF.

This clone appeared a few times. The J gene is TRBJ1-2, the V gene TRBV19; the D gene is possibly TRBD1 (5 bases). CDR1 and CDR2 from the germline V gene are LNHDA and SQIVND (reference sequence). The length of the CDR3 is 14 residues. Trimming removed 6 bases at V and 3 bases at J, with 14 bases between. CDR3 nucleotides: TGTGCCAGTAGAGTCGGGGGGGTCCACTATGGCTACACCTTC. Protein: CASRVGGVHYGYTF.

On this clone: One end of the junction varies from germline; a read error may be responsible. The CDR3 sequence is CASCHDGDNEQFF. CDR3 bases: TGTGCCAGCTGCCACGATGGAGACAATGAGCAGTTCTTC. The chain has TRBV4-2 and TRBJ2-1, with D uncertain. The CDR3 has 13 amino acids. Germline values: CDR1 LGHNA, CDR2 YNFKEQ.

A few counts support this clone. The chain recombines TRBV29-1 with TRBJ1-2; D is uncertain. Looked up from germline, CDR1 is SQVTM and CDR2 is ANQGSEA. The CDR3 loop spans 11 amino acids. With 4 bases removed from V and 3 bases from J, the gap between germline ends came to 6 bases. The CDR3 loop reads CSVGGDYGYTF. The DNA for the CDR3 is TGCAGCGTTGGTGGTGACTATGGCTACACCTTC.